This paragraph covers one T cell receptor beta chain sequence. This sample was taken from a study of blood T cell repertoires in COVID-19. Across the whole study: Both acute and convalescent COVID-19 samples were obtained from the United States, Italy and Spain. T cells, B-cell-depleted T cells, or PBMCs provided the cDNA or gDNA that served as material.

As handled by the study authors: Scientists estimated how many nucleated cells there were by amplifying reference gene primers. Profiling relied on immunoSEQ multiplex PCR, and the TCRdb table lists in-frame clones only, not all of them. The V and J calls and clone size are taken from that table; D and trimming were inferred from the DNA. The sample consists of about 240,000 clones, approximately 82% of them appearing once. CDR1 is SGDLS, CDR2 YYNGEE, per germline. There are 14 residues in the CDR3. The V and J ends lost 4 bases and 8 bases respectively, with 13 bases between them. The chain uses TRBV9 and TRBJ1-6; no definite D call. Sequenced sample: peripheral blood. This TCR derives from a man aged 25 to 40 who had recovered from COVID-19. In DNA, the CDR3 is TGTGCCAGCAGCTTCCGCGACACCGATTCACCCCTCCACTTT. Encoded protein: CASSFRDTDSPLHF.